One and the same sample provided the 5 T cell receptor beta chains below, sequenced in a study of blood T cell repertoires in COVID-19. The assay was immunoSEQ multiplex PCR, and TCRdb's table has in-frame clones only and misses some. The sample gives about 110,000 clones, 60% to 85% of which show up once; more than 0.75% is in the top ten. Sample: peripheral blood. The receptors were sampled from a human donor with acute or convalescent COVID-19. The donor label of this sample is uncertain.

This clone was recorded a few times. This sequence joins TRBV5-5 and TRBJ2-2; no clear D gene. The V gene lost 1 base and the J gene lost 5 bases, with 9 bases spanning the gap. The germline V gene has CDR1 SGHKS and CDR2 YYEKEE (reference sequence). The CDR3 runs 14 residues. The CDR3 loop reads CASSLISWTGELFF. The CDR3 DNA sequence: TGTGCCAGCAGCTTGATTAGCTGGACCGGGGAGCTGTTTTTT.

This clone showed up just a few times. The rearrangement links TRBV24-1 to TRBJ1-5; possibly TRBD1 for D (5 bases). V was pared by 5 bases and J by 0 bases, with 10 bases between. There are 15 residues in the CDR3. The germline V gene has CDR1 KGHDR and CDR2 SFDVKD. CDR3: CATSVGGVSNQPQHF. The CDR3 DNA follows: TGTGCCACCAGTGTCGGGGGGGTTAGCAATCAGCCCCAGCATTTT.

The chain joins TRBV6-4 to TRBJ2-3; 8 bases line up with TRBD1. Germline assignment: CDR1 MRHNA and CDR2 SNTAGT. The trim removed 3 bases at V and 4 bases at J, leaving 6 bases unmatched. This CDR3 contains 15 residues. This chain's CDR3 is CASSERAGGPDTQYF. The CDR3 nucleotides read TGTGCCAGCAGTGAGAGGGCAGGGGGCCCAGATACGCAGTATTTT.

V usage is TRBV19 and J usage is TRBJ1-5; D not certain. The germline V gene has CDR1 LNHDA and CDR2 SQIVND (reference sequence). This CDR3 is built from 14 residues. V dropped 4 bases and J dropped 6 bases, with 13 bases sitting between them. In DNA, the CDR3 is TGTGCCAGTAGTACACGGGAGGAGCGTCAGCCCCAGCATTTT. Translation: CASSTREERQPQHF.

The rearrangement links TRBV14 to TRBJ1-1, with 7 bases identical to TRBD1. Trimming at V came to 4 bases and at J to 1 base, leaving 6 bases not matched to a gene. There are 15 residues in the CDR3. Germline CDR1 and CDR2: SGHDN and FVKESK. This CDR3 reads CASSPYRTGNTEAFF. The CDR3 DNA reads TGTGCCAGCAGCCCCTACCGGACAGGGAACACTGAAGCTTTCTTT.